The source of this T cell receptor (delta chain) is a study of Vδ1+ human thymocytes. Points from the study as a whole: Thymic TRG and TRD repertoires appeared highly polyclonal, with Gaussian CDR3 length distributions. Donors shared many TRG clonotypes but few TRD clonotypes.

J was trimmed by 0 bases and V by 7 bases; bases with no gene match: 5. The CDR3 runs 14 residues. The germline CDR1 and CDR2 sequences are TSWWSYY and QGS. This clone was observed a handful of times. Its antigen is undetermined. RNA was extracted from the cells and then reverse transcribed. CDR3 amplicons came from multiplex PCR with pooled V-gene forward and constant-region reverse primers. TCRdb called clones from the multiplex PCR reads again using CATT. The sample consists of 25,000 to 30,000 delta-chain clones, more than 6.5% of them appearing once. Input material: Vdelta1+ gamma-delta thymocytes from the thymus. Subset here: FACS-sorted CD3+ TCRalphabeta- TCRVdelta1+ TCRVdelta2- thymocytes. V is TRDV1 and J is TRDJ1; 7 positions match TRDD3. The receptor's source is a girl less than two years old who had congenital heart surgery. The CDR3 region is CALVMGENTDKLIF. CDR3 DNA sequence: TGTGCTCTTGTGATGGGGGAAAACACCGATAAACTCATCTTT.